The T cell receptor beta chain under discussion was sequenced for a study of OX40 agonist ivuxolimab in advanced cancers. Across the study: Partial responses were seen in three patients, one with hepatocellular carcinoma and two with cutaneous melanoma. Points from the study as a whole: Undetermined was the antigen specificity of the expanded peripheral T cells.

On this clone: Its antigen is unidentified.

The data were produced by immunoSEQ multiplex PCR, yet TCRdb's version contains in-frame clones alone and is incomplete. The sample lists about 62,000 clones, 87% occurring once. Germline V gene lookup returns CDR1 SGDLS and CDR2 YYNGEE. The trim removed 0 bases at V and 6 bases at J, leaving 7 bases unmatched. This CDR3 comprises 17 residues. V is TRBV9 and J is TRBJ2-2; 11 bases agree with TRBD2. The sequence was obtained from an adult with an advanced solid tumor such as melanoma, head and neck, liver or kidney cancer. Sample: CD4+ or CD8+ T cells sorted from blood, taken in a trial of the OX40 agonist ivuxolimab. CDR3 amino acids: CASSVATTSGDSGELFF. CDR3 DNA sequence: TGTGCCAGCAGCGTAGCTACGACTAGCGGGGATTCCGGGGAGCTGTTTTTT.